This T cell receptor beta chain was sequenced for a study of regulatory T cells in long-lasting Graves disease. The V gene lost 6 bases and the J gene lost 9 bases, with 14 bases spanning the gap. CDR3 length equals 12 residues. Germline lookup yields CDR1 MDHEN and CDR2 SYDVKM. Ten or more counts support this clonotype. Sample time point: newly diagnosed GD, antithyroid drugs for less than 3 months. Isolated PBMC RNA provided the starting material for the TCR library. CDR3-region Arm-PCR and iRepertoire HTBI primers produced the TCR beta libraries. MiXCR, applied by TCRdb to the multiplex PCR reads, yields one record per CDR3 protein. The sample has roughly 360,000 distinct CDR3 sequences; approximately 12% are singletons. The same sample was also studied in work on T cells in Graves' hyperthyroidism and ophthalmopathy.

The sample in question was peripheral blood mononuclear cells (PBMCs), obtained at new diagnosis, from a patient treated with antithyroid drugs. The chain employs TRBV28 and TRBJ1-2; possible D gene TRBD1, 5 bases. The receptor comes from a woman aged 18-29 years with Graves disease. CDR3 sequence: CASSVRWGSYTF. CDR3 bases: TGTGCCAGCAGCGTGCGGTGGGGGAGCTACACCTTC.